Below, 13 T cell receptor beta chains from the same sample are listed, as sequenced in a study of CD8 T cells in ankylosing spondylitis. TCRdb reprocessed the 5' RACE reads via MiXCR and lists one record per CDR3 protein. The data hold approximately 290,000 distinct CDR3 sequences, with 20% to 25% observed a single time. Sequenced: blood, either unsorted or a sorted T cell fraction (not recorded which). These receptors all stem from a female donor with ankylosing spondylitis or in good health (not recorded which).

This clonotype has just a few counts. V is TRBV6-2 or TRBV6-3 and J is TRBJ2-1; 10 bases line up with TRBD2. Germline trimming cut 7 bases from V and 0 bases from J; bases unmatched to any gene: 6. The CDR3 extends over 16 amino acids. Germline CDR1 and CDR2: MNHEY and SVGEGT. CDR3 nucleotide sequence: TGTGCCAGCAAGGACCCTAGCGGGAGCTCCTACAATGAGCAGTTCTTC. Amino acids: CASKDPSGSSYNEQFF.

The V gene is TRBV12-3 or TRBV12-4, the J gene TRBJ2-1, with D possibly called TRBD1 or TRBD2 (5 bases each). This CDR3 contains 18 residues. V was pared by 2 bases and J by 0 bases, with 17 bases between. This CDR3 reads CASSLRGVARSSYNEQFF. The DNA for the CDR3 is TGTGCCAGCAGTTTACGAGGGGTAGCGCGCAGCTCCTACAATGAGCAGTTCTTC.

The chain has TRBV20-1 and TRBJ1-1; 9 bases match TRBD1. With V trimmed by 3 bases and J by 5 bases, 7 bases remained unmatched. The CDR3 is made up of 14 amino acids. The germline CDR1 and CDR2 sequences are DFQATT and SNEGSKA (reference sequence). The CDR3 region is CSASNRGLVTEAFF. CDR3 DNA: TGCAGTGCTAGTAACAGGGGGCTCGTAACTGAAGCTTTCTTT.

The chain has TRBV20-1 and TRBJ1-3; D not certain. Trimming stripped 6 bases from V and 0 bases from J, with 9 bases between. There are 13 residues in the CDR3. Per the germline V gene, CDR1 is DFQATT and CDR2 is SNEGSKA (reference sequence). The CDR3 DNA is TGCAGTGCCTCGGGGAGCTCTGGAAACACCATATATTTT. Residues: CSASGSSGNTIYF.

This clonotype has more than one count but fewer than ten. V is TRBV7-2 and J is TRBJ2-7; no reliable D call. This CDR3 region has 16 residues. CDR1 SGHTA and CDR2 FQGNSA come from the germline V gene. V lost 5 bases and J lost 7, with 24 bases in between. The CDR3 spells CASSPNFPGPVGEQYF. As DNA, the CDR3 is TGTGCCAGCAGCCCGAACTTCCCGGGCCCCGTGGGGGAGCAGTACTTC.

The chain employs TRBV11-2 and TRBJ2-7; the D gene could be TRBD1 or TRBD2 (5 bases each). The CDR3 is 14 residues long. Germline assignment: CDR1 SGHAT and CDR2 FQNNGV. V gave up 5 bases and J gave up 1 base, with 12 bases separating them. CDR3 in amino acids: CASSRGTLSYEQYF. CDR3 nucleotide sequence: TGTGCCAGCAGCCGAGGGACGTTATCCTACGAGCAGTACTTC.

V gene TRBV9 combines with J gene TRBJ1-2, with TRBD1 as a possible D gene (6 bases). The CDR3 covers 14 residues. V lost 3 bases and J 4 bases, leaving 13 bases between the germline ends. CDR1 SGDLS and CDR2 YYNGEE come from the germline V gene. The CDR3 sequence is CASSESAGAYGYTF. In DNA form, the CDR3 reads TGTGCCAGCAGCGAGAGCGCGGGGGCCTATGGCTACACCTTC.

This clonotype came up a few times. The chain uses TRBV24-1 and TRBJ2-1, with 12 bases that match TRBD2. Germline CDR1 KGHDR, CDR2 SFDVKD. Losses at the gene ends were 5 bases for V and 9 bases for J; bases not matched to a gene: 10. CDR3 length: 16 amino acids. The CDR3 is CATSAPSTSGSFEQFF. The CDR3 DNA is TGTGCCACCAGTGCCCCGTCGACTAGCGGGAGTTTTGAGCAGTTCTTC.

The chain links TRBV7-2 to TRBJ2-7; TRBD1 agrees at 7 bases. The CDR3 loop spans 15 amino acids. Germline CDR1 is SGHTA and CDR2 is FQGNSA. V lost 2 bases to trimming and J lost 7 bases; unmatched junction nucleotides: 11. The CDR3 DNA is TGTGCCAGCAGCTTACCCTCTAGACAGGGCGGTGAGCAGTACTTC. Its translation is CASSLPSRQGGEQYF.

This clonotype was counted between two and nine times. V gene TRBV15 combines with J gene TRBJ1-5; tentatively, D is TRBD1 (5 bases). Germline CDR1 and CDR2: LNHNV and YYDKDF (reference sequence). The CDR3 covers 15 residues. Trimming took off 0 bases at V and 7 bases at J, with 13 bases between the two ends. The CDR3 DNA reads as TGTGCCACCAGCAGAGATGGGGACTATGGACAGCCCCAGCATTTT. Protein product: CATSRDGDYGQPQHF.

The chain links TRBV3-1 to TRBJ1-1; 8 bases align to TRBD1. J lost 9 bases, V lost 4 bases, and 7 bases had no gene match. The CDR3 is 13 amino acids. CDR1 is LGHDT, CDR2 YNNKEL, per germline (reference sequence). CDR3 amino acids: CASSPYRTGKAFF. Written as DNA, the CDR3 is TGTGCCAGCAGCCCGTATAGGACAGGGAAAGCTTTCTTT.

The genes are TRBV20-1 and TRBJ1-3; D is unclear. The CDR3 totals 11 residues. Germline values: CDR1 DFQATT, CDR2 SNEGSKA (reference sequence). Trimming took off 6 bases at V and 4 bases at J, with 7 bases between the two ends. CDR3 in amino acids: CSAFKGNTIYF. The CDR3 DNA reads as TGCAGTGCATTTAAGGGAAACACCATATATTTT.

The chain has TRBV5-1 and TRBJ2-1, with D hard to call. The CDR3 loop spans 11 amino acids. The germline V gene encodes CDR1 SGHRS and CDR2 YFSETQ. Trimming removed 2 bases from V and 10 bases from J, with 7 bases in between. CDR3 region: CASSFEREQFF. CDR3 coding DNA: TGCGCCAGCAGCTTCGAGAGAGAGCAGTTCTTC.